This T cell receptor beta chain appears in the sequencing data of a study of post-analysis software for immune sequencing data. In the study overall: Relapsing-remitting, secondary progressive and progressive-relapsing forms made up the multiple sclerosis disease courses. Findings and limits, study-wide: Patients had higher frequencies than controls of about 5 TRBV segments, including TRBV5-6, TRBV5-1 and TRBV20-1. Co-batched samples clustered tightly together by F measure. Multiple sclerosis patients had significantly lower normalized Chao1 diversity than controls.

Tagging with unique molecular identifiers was a feature of the TCR beta cDNA libraries. The authors obtained 500,000 to 600,000 cDNA molecules from about 0.94 to 9.7 million T cells. One entry per CDR3 protein, called by TCRdb with MiXCR from the PCR reads. The sample lists approximately 770,000 distinct CDR3 sequences, about 43% occurring once. As regards this clonotype: The antigen remains undetermined.

The germline V and J ends were trimmed by 3 bases and 2 bases, with 14 bases remaining between them. Germline lookup yields CDR1 DFQATT and CDR2 SNEGSKA (reference sequence). CDR3 length equals 14 residues. This rearrangement joins TRBV20-1 to TRBJ2-7, with D uncertain. The sample taken for sequencing was blood. This TCR came from a girl aged 10-17 years with multiple sclerosis. CDR3 coding DNA: TGCAGTGCTAGCTCGGCCAGTGACACCTACGAGCAGTACTTC. Its protein is CSASSASDTYEQYF.